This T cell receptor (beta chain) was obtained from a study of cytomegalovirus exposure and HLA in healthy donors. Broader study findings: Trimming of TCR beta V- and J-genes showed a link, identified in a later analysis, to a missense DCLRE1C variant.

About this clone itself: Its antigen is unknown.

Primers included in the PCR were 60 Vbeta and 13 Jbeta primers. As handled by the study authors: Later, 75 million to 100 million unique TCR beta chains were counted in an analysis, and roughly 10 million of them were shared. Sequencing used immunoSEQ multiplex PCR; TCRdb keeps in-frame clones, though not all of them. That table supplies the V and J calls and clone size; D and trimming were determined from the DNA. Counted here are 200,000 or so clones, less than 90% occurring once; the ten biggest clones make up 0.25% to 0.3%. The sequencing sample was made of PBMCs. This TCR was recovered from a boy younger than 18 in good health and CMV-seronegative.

CDR3 coding DNA: TGCGCCAGCAGTTTTAGACTAGCGGGGGGCAATGAGCAGTTCTTC. Translating it yields CASSFRLAGGNEQFF. This chain connects TRBV5-1 to TRBJ2-1, with 13 bases aligning to TRBD2. The CDR3 has 15 amino acids. CDR1 and CDR2 (germline): SGHRS, YFSETQ. V trimming: 5 bases; J trimming: 6 bases; junction bases outside the gene matches: 5.